A single sample gave rise to the 7 T cell receptor beta chains below, sequenced in a study of T cells in Graves' hyperthyroidism and ophthalmopathy. Amplified TCR beta CDR3 regions came from RNA transcripts. First-round RT-PCR of the TCR CDR3 relied on the HTBI primer set. MiXCR, run by TCRdb on the multiplex PCR reads, gives a single entry per CDR3 protein. The sample lists hundreds of thousands of distinct CDR3 sequences; roughly 14% were seen once. The sequenced material came from blood. These receptors came from a woman aged 40-49 years with Graves' ophthalmopathy.

This clonotype was seen a handful of times. V is TRBV24-1 and J is TRBJ2-3; D may be TRBD2 (5 bases). Germline V CDR1 and CDR2: KGHDR, SFDVKD. This CDR3 spans 16 amino acids. Trimming took off 2 bases at V and 2 bases at J, with 13 bases between the two ends. CDR3 nucleotide sequence: TGTGCCACCAGTGATTCCCAAGCGGAAGCCACAGATACGCAGTATTTT. This translates into CATSDSQAEATDTQYF.

In this sample, this clonotype turned up many times. J is TRBJ1-5 and V is TRBV28; the D is unclear. Germline assignment: CDR1 MDHEN and CDR2 SYDVKM. The V and J ends lost 5 bases and 7 bases respectively, with 15 bases between them. The CDR3 is made up of 14 amino acids. CDR3 DNA: TGTGCCAGCAGTCTGATCGGAAGGCCGCAGCCCCAGCATTTT. Its translation is CASSLIGRPQPQHF.

A few counts support this clonotype. The CDR3 protein is CASSPQWGETQYF. Written as DNA, the CDR3 is TGCGCCAGCAGCCCTCAGTGGGGAGAGACCCAGTACTTC. This sequence joins TRBV4-3 and TRBJ2-5; D unclear. V was cut by 4 bases and J by 4 bases, with 10 bases left in between. CDR3 size: 13 residues. In germline, CDR1 is LGHNA, CDR2 YSLEER.

This clonotype was seen many times. The V gene is TRBV24-1, the J gene TRBJ2-7; 10 bases map to TRBD2. The CDR3 spans 13 residues. The germline gives CDR1 KGHDR, CDR2 SFDVKD. V shed 4 bases, J shed 7 bases, and the junction held 3 bases outside the gene matches. The CDR3 reads CATSDRTSGEQYF. Here the CDR3 DNA reads TGTGCCACCAGTGACCGGACTAGCGGTGAGCAGTACTTC.

This clonotype was counted many times. The gene calls are TRBV12-3 or TRBV12-4 and TRBJ2-7, with D perhaps matching TRBD1 (6 bases). The V gene lost 2 bases and the J gene lost 1 base, with 12 bases spanning the gap. The CDR3 has 15 amino acids. CDR3 nucleotides: TGTGCCAGCAGTTTATTCCTGGACAGTTCCTACGAGCAGTACTTC. Translation: CASSLFLDSSYEQYF.

This clonotype was detected ten times or more. V is TRBV28 and J is TRBJ2-4; D perhaps matches TRBD1 (5 bases). CDR3 length: 18 residues. Per the germline V gene, CDR1 is MDHEN and CDR2 is SYDVKM. Deletions cut 3 bases from V and 0 bases from J, with 18 bases between. The CDR3: CASSLDRDRVLAKNIQYF. Here the CDR3 DNA reads TGTGCCAGCAGTTTGGACCGAGACAGAGTCCTAGCCAAAAACATTCAGTACTTC.

This clonotype was recorded at least ten times. The chain combines TRBV30 with TRBJ1-1; perhaps TRBD1 as D (5 bases). The CDR3 is 12 residues long. V gave up 5 bases and J gave up 6 bases, with 13 bases separating them. From germline, CDR1 is GTSNPN and CDR2 SVGIG (reference sequence). Written as DNA, the CDR3 is TGTGCCTGGCAGGGTCTTCTTCCTGAAGCTTTCTTT. Amino acid sequence: CAWQGLLPEAFF.